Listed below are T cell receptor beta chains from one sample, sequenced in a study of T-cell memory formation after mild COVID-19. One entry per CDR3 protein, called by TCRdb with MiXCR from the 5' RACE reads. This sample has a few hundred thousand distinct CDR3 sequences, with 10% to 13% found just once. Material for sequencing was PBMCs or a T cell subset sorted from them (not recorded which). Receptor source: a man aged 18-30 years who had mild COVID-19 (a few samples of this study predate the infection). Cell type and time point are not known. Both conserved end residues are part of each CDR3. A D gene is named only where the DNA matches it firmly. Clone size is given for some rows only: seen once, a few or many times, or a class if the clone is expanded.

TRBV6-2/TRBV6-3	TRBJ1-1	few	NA	CASKDRWEAFF	TGTGCCAGCAAGGATCGGTGGGAAGCTTTCTTT
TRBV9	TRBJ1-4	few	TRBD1	CASSVGQGPTNEKLFF	TGTGCCAGCAGCGTGGGACAGGGCCCAACTAATGAAAAACTGTTTTTT
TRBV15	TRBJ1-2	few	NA	CATSRSDSEGSYTF	TGTGCCACCAGCAGGTCAGATAGCGAGGGGAGCTACACCTTC
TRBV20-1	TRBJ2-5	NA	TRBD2	CSLSPMRTSGGDETQYF	TGCAGCCTCTCGCCTATGCGGACTAGCGGGGGGGATGAGACCCAGTACTTC
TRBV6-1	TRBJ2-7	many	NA	CASSGLLAEQYF	TGTGCCAGCAGTGGATTACTAGCCGAGCAGTACTTC
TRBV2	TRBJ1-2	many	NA	CASRETGDGYTF	TGTGCCAGCAGAGAAACGGGTGATGGCTACACCTTC
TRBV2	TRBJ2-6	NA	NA	CASSPLTRGANVLTF	TGTGCCAGCAGTCCATTGACGCGGGGGGCCAACGTCCTGACTTTC
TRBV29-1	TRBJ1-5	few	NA	CSVAGTGKNQPQHF	TGCAGCGTAGCCGGAACAGGGAAGAATCAGCCCCAGCATTTT
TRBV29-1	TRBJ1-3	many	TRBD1	CSVASRGLGAGNTIYF	TGCAGCGTTGCCAGCAGGGGGCTTGGCGCTGGAAACACCATATATTTT
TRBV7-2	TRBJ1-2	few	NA	CASSPYYGYTF	TGTGCCAGCAGCCCGTACTATGGCTACACCTTC
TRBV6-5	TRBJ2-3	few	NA	CASSWSSASTDTQYF	TGTGCCAGCAGTTGGTCTTCGGCTAGCACAGATACGCAGTATTTT
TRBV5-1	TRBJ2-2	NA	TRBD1	CASSSLRLDRGLGTGELFF	TGCGCCAGCAGCTCCTTAAGACTCGACAGGGGCCTGGGCACCGGGGAGCTGTTTTTT
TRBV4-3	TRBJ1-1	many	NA	CASTPTPVNTEAFF	TGCGCCAGCACCCCAACCCCGGTGAACACTGAAGCTTTCTTT
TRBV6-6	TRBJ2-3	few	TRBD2	CASRTLAGGHIDTDTQYF	TGTGCCAGCAGAACCCTAGCGGGGGGCCATATCGACACAGATACGCAGTATTTT
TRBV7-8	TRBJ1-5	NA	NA	CASSGRGDQPQHF	TGTGCCAGCAGCGGAAGGGGAGATCAGCCCCAGCATTTT
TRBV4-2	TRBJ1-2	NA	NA	CASSQGGSGRRSGYTF	TGTGCCAGCAGCCAAGGTGGTTCAGGGAGAAGGTCTGGCTACACCTTC
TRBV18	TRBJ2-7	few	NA	CASSPPGATYEQYF	TGTGCCAGCTCACCACCGGGGGCAACCTACGAGCAGTACTTC
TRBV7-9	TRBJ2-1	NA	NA	CASSLMGADNEQFF	TGTGCCAGCAGCTTAATGGGGGCCGACAATGAGCAGTTCTTC
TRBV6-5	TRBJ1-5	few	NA	CASSYSAVQPQHF	TGTGCCAGCAGTTACTCGGCAGTTCAGCCCCAGCATTTT
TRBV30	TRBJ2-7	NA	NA	CAWSLAGMGEQYF	TGTGCCTGGAGTCTAGCAGGGATGGGGGAGCAGTACTTC
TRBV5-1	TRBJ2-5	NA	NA	CASSPGPQETQYF	TGCGCCAGCAGCCCGGGACCCCAAGAGACCCAGTACTTC
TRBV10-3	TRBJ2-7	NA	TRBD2	CAITNLAGGGYEQYF	TGTGCCATCACCAACCTAGCGGGGGGCGGCTACGAGCAGTACTTC
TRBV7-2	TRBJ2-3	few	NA	CASRSPSSTDTQYF	TGTGCCAGCAGGTCCCCTTCTAGCACAGATACGCAGTATTTT
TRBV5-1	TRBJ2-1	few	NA	CASHIPSRYNEQFF	TGCGCCAGTCATATCCCGAGCCGTTACAATGAGCAGTTCTTC
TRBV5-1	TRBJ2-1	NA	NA	CASRKGSGDEQFF	TGCGCCAGCAGGAAGGGGTCGGGGGATGAGCAGTTCTTC
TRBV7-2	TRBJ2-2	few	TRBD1	CASSCAGTVNTGELFF	TGTGCCAGCAGCTGTGCCGGGACAGTGAACACCGGGGAGCTGTTTTTT
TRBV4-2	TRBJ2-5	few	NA	CASREGRGHNRRGETQYF	TGTGCCAGCAGGGAGGGGAGGGGGCACAACCGACGGGGGGAGACCCAGTACTTC
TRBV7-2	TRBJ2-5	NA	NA	CASSPTGGLSETQYF	TGTGCCAGCAGCCCGACAGGAGGGTTGTCAGAGACCCAGTACTTC
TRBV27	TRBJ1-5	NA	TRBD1	CASGTGQGGDQPQHF	TGTGCCAGCGGAACAGGACAGGGAGGTGATCAGCCCCAGCATTTT
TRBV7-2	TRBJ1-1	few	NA	CASTAAGINTEAFF	TGTGCCAGCACTGCAGCAGGGATTAACACTGAAGCTTTCTTT
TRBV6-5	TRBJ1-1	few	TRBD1	CASSYQGGRGAFF	TGTGCCAGCAGTTACCAGGGGGGGAGAGGAGCTTTCTTT
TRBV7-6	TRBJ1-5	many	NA	CASSQGYWQPQHF	TGTGCCAGCAGCCAGGGTTACTGGCAGCCCCAGCATTTT
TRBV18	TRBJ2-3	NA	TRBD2	CASSLASGGPFTDTQYF	TGTGCCAGCTCACTAGCGAGCGGGGGTCCCTTCACAGATACGCAGTATTTT
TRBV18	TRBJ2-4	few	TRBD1	CASSLAGTGVNIQYF	TGTGCCAGCTCACTAGCCGGGACAGGGGTAAACATTCAGTACTTC
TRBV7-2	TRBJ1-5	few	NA	CASSLGGRSNQPQHF	TGTGCCAGCAGCCTCGGGGGGCGAAGCAATCAGCCCCAGCATTTT
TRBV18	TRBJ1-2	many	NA	CASSLQGVSGYTF	TGTGCCAGCTCATTACAGGGTGTAAGCGGCTACACCTTC
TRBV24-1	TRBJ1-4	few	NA	CATSDPGTGGEKLFF	TGTGCCACCAGTGACCCCGGGACGGGAGGGGAAAAACTGTTTTTT
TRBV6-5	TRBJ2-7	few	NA	CASSTGGTAYEQYF	TGTGCCAGCAGTACAGGCGGGACAGCCTACGAGCAGTACTTC
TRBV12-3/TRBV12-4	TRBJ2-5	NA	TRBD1	CASNRDRARETQYF	TGTGCCAGCAACCGTGACAGGGCGCGAGAGACCCAGTACTTC
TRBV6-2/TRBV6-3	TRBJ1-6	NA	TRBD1	CASSQRQGAIDSPLHF	TGTGCCAGCAGTCAACGACAGGGGGCAATTGATTCACCCCTCCACTTT
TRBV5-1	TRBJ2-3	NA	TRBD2	CASSFLQTSGGEDTQYF	TGCGCCAGCAGCTTCCTCCAAACTAGCGGGGGTGAAGATACGCAGTATTTT
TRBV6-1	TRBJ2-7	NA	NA	CASSELARGNEQYF	TGTGCCAGCAGTGAACTGGCCAGGGGCAACGAGCAGTACTTC
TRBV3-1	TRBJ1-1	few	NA	CASSQLGATEAFF	TGTGCCAGCAGCCAATTAGGGGCCACTGAAGCTTTCTTT
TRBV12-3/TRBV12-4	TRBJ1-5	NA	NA	CASSLLSGGRRQPQHF	TGTGCCAGCAGTTTACTTTCGGGGGGGCGCAGGCAGCCCCAGCATTTT